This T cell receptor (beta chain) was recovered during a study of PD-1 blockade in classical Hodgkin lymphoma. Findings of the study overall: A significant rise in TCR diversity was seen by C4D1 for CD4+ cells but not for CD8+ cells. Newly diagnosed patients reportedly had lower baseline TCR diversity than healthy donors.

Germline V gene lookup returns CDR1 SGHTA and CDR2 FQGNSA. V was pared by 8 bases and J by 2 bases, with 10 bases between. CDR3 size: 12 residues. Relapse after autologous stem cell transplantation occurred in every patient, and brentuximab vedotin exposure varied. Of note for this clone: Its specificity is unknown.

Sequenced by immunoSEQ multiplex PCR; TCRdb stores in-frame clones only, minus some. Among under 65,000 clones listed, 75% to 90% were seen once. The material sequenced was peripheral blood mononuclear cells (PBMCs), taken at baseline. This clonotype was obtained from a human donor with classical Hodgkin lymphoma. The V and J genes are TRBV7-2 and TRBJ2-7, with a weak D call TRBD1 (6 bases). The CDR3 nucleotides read TGTGCCAGCGGGACAACCACCTACGAGCAGTACTTC. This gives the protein CASGTTTYEQYF.